Given below is one T cell receptor (beta chain) in context. V shed 6 bases, J shed 2 bases, and the junction held 3 bases outside the gene matches. Germline V gene lookup returns CDR1 MNHNS and CDR2 SASEGT. The CDR3 totals 15 residues. This record belongs to a study of identical twins. TCRdb used MiXCR to reprocess the 5' RACE reads, holding one entry per CDR3 protein. The data hold 450,000 or so distinct CDR3 sequences, with around 14% observed a single time. This sample was shared with a second study, whose subject was yellow fever vaccine responses in identical twins.

The TCR was taken from a woman aged 18-30 years in good health. The V and J genes are TRBV6-1 and TRBJ2-3, with 12 positions matching TRBD2. The sample consisted of CD4+ T cells sorted from blood. The CDR3 coding sequence is TGTGCCAGCAGACTAGCGGGGGGTAACACAGATACGCAGTATTTT. Encoded protein: CASRLAGGNTDTQYF.